This TCR beta chain was profiled in a study of CXCR3-negative and CXCR3-positive naive CD8 T cells. Germline V gene lookup returns CDR1 SGHTA and CDR2 FQGNSA. This CDR3 has 15 amino acids. Of note for this clonotype: The antigen remains unidentified.

Study-level findings and limits: Naive subsets showed comparable surface CD5, and TCR interaction strength was also inferred from TRB CDR3 physicochemistry. In both naive subsets diversity was comparably high, whereas memory CD8+ cells showed much lower diversity.

The TRB libraries of cDNA were built by UMI-labeled 5' RACE. TCRdb reprocessed the 5' RACE reads, with one entry per CDR3 protein and no DNA. Its table records more than 65,000 distinct CDR3 sequences. The chain is built from TRBV7-2 and TRBJ2-3; TCRdb designates TRBD1, a call that cannot be tested without DNA. Sequencing was performed on naive CXCR3- CD8+ T cells from blood. Specified subset: CD45RO-CCR7+CD27+CD95- naive CD8+ T cells lacking CXCR3 (TNR3-). The TCR sequence derives from a human donor in good health. Some clones in this sample may be carry-over from other donors' samples. This CDR3 is CASSEWGGLTDTQYF.